This TCR beta chain was identified during a study of T cells after yellow fever vaccination. Study-level points and caveats: A minor fraction of clonotypes spanned both CD4 and CD8 compartments.

CDR3 length: 14 amino acids. Germline CDR1 reads SNHLY; CDR2 reads FYNNEI. Between the trimmed V and J ends, which lost 5 bases and 1 base, there was a span of 9 bases. Generation of TCR cDNA used 5'RACE template switching (which added a universal primer site and UMIs). TCRdb used MiXCR to reprocess the 5' RACE reads, holding one entry per CDR3 protein. In the table there are hundreds of thousands of distinct CDR3 sequences, less than 15% of which are singletons. This clonotype was detected many times. Antigen: not known. V usage is TRBV2 and J usage is TRBJ2-1; no firm D call. The sample here was PBMCs, taken on the day of the yellow fever booster vaccination. This receptor was taken from a man aged 25 to 45 who received the YFV17D yellow fever vaccine. DNA for the CDR3: TGTGCCAGCAGTCAGGCCCTTTCCTACAATGAGCAGTTCTTC. This codes for CASSQALSYNEQFF.